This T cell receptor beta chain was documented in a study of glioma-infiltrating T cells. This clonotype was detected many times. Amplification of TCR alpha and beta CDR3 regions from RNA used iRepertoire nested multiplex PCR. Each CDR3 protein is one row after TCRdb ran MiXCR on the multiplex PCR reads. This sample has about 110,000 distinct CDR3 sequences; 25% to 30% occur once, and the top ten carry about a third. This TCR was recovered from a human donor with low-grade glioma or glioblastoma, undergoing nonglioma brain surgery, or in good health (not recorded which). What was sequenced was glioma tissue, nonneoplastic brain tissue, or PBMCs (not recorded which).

CDR3 region: CASSPGTGIWETQYF. The CDR3 DNA reads TGTGCCAGCAGTCCCGGGACAGGGATTTGGGAGACCCAGTACTTC. J is TRBJ2-5 and V is TRBV6-1, with TRBD1 identical over 9 bases. V lost 5 bases to trimming and J lost 5 bases; unmatched junction nucleotides: 9. In germline, CDR1 is MNHNS, CDR2 SASEGT. The CDR3 is 15 amino acids.